Below are 8 T cell receptor beta chains sequenced from a single sample in a study of blood T cell repertoires in COVID-19. Produced via immunoSEQ multiplex PCR; TCRdb's table is partial and in-frame only. The profile shows approximately 450,000 clones, roughly 91% of them singletons. Source material: peripheral blood. All receptors derive from a woman in her 30s with acute or convalescent COVID-19.

This clone was seen a few times. V is TRBV27 and J is TRBJ1-2; weak D call: TRBD1 (6 bases). Between the trimmed V and J ends, which lost 2 bases and 3 bases, there was a span of 10 bases. This CDR3 comprises 14 residues. Per the germline V gene, CDR1 is MNHEY and CDR2 is SMNVEV (reference sequence). The CDR3 protein is CASSLQGSDYGYTF. As DNA, the CDR3 is TGTGCCAGCAGTTTACAGGGGAGTGACTATGGCTACACCTTC.

This sequence joins TRBV10-3 and TRBJ1-2; TRBD1 agrees at 8 bases. The V gene's germline CDR1 is ENHRY and CDR2 SYGVKD. V trimming: 2 bases; J trimming: 10 bases; junction bases outside the gene matches: 9. The CDR3 is made up of 14 amino acids. CDR3 in amino acids: CAISEKGQGFVYTF. The CDR3 DNA reads as TGTGCCATCAGTGAGAAAGGACAGGGATTCGTCTACACCTTC.

This clone was seen a handful of times. Sequence at one end of the junction differs from germline and may be a read error. V gene TRBV5-1 combines with J gene TRBJ2-7, with D possibly TRBD2 on 5 matching bases. CDR3 length: 11 amino acids. The germline gives CDR1 SGHRS, CDR2 YFSETQ. As DNA, the CDR3 is TGCGCCAGCCGGGATCGTGGCGGAGCCGCGTTC. It translates to CASRDRGGAAF. Drawing the rest from reference TRBV5-1 and TRBJ2-7, the complete variable domain is KAGVTQTPRYLIKTRGQQVTLSCSPISGHRSVSWYQQTPGQGLQFLFEYFSETQRNKGNFPGRFSGRQFSNSRSEMNVSTLELGDSALYLCASRDRGGAAFGPGTRLTVT.

The CDR3 loop is CASSQPDSPWQFF. CDR3 coding DNA: TGTGCCAGCAGCCAACCGGACTCCCCGTGGCAGTTCTTC. This chain uses TRBV28 with TRBJ2-1; D possibly corresponds to TRBD2 (5 bases). Germline CDR1 MDHEN, CDR2 SYDVKM. The CDR3 spans 13 residues. Trimming stripped 6 bases from V and 12 bases from J, with 18 bases between.

This chain connects TRBV4-2 to TRBJ1-2; D remains unclear. Looked up from germline, CDR1 is LGHNA and CDR2 is YNFKEQ. This CDR3 contains 13 residues. V was trimmed by 0 bases and J by 8 bases, leaving 10 bases between them. The DNA for the CDR3 is TGTGCCAGCAGCCAAGATCGAGTCGAAGGCTACACCTTC. Residues: CASSQDRVEGYTF.

The gene calls are TRBV4-2 and TRBJ1-2, with 9 bases fitting TRBD1. V shed 4 bases, J shed 10 bases, and the junction held 10 bases outside the gene matches. CDR3 length: 14 amino acids. Germline loops: CDR1 LGHNA, CDR2 YNFKEQ. CDR3 sequence (DNA): TGTGCCAGCAGCCTGCCCGACGGGGACAGGGTCTACACCTTC. It codes for CASSLPDGDRVYTF.

The gene calls are TRBV7-8 and TRBJ2-7; a possible D gene is TRBD2 (5 bases). Between the trimmed V and J ends, which lost 5 bases and 3 bases, there was a span of 14 bases. Germline V gene data show CDR1 as SGHVS and CDR2 as FQNEAQ. The CDR3 contains 14 residues. The CDR3 region is CASSARGLSYEQYF. The CDR3 nucleotides are TGTGCCAGCAGCGCGCGTGGACTCAGCTACGAGCAGTACTTC.

The chain is built from TRBV9 and TRBJ1-2, with 8 positions matching TRBD1. Germline CDR1 and CDR2: SGDLS and YYNGEE. Trimming removed 3 bases from V and 4 bases from J; junction bases left unmatched: 8. CDR3 length equals 15 residues. CDR3 DNA: TGTGCCAGCAGCGGTACGGACAGGGCGGGCTATGGCTACACCTTC. It yields the protein CASSGTDRAGYGYTF.